The 8 T cell receptor beta chains listed next were all sequenced from one sample in a study of T cell repertoires in cytomegalovirus infection. TCRdb passed the reads through MiXCR, listing each CDR3 protein once. Among 510,000 or so distinct CDR3 sequences listed, 26% were seen once. The sequenced material came from PBMCs. Receptors were obtained from a human donor in good health (CMV status not recorded). Some clones in this sample may be carry-over from other donors' samples.

This chain links TRBV6-6 with TRBJ1-1, with 12 bases that match TRBD1. V lost 10 bases, J lost 8 bases, and 11 bases stayed unmatched. The CDR3 runs 14 residues. Germline V gives CDR1 MNHNY, CDR2 SVGAGI (reference sequence). CDR3 region: CAIRTGTGGIEAFF. The CDR3 DNA sequence: TGTGCCATCAGGACCGGGACAGGGGGCATCGAAGCTTTCTTT.

This clonotype was observed a few times. One end of the junction does not line up with germline, which may come from a read error. The chain uses TRBV20-1 and TRBJ1-2; weak D call: TRBD1 (6 bases). Germline-derived CDR1 and CDR2 are DFQATT and SNEGSKA (reference sequence). The CDR3 loop spans 12 amino acids. CDR3 residues: CSARDRSYGYTF. DNA of the CDR3: TGCAGTGCCAGAGACAGGTCCTATGGCTACACCTTC.

This clonotype was observed many times. CDR3 DNA sequence: TGTGCCAGCAGCTTATTTTCAGATACGCAGTATTTT. This gives the protein CASSLFSDTQYF. V usage is TRBV7-2 and J usage is TRBJ2-3; no reliable D call. The CDR3 extends over 12 amino acids. In germline, CDR1 is SGHTA, CDR2 FQGNSA. The V end lost 2 bases, the J end lost 4 bases, and 4 bases lay between the germline ends.

V and J are TRBV12-3 or TRBV12-4 and TRBJ2-3, with 7 bases that match TRBD1. Trimming cost V 3 bases and J 3 bases; bases outside gene matches: 6. This CDR3 is built from 15 residues. The DNA for the CDR3 is TGTGCCAGCAGTTTTAGGGGGCTAGGAACAGATACGCAGTATTTT. It codes for CASSFRGLGTDTQYF.

This clonotype was counted a few times. This chain links TRBV20-1 with TRBJ1-1; no clear D gene. V was trimmed by 4 bases and J by 3 bases, leaving 6 bases between them. Germline V gene lookup returns CDR1 DFQATT and CDR2 SNEGSKA (reference sequence). The CDR3 has 11 amino acids. The CDR3 loop is CSANWDTEAFF. The CDR3 bases are TGCAGTGCTAATTGGGACACTGAAGCTTTCTTT.

This clonotype was counted between two and nine times. The rearrangement joins TRBV7-2 to TRBJ2-5, with 8 bases matching TRBD2. The CDR3 has 19 amino acids. V shed 6 bases, J shed 5 bases, and the junction held 23 bases outside the gene matches. CDR1 SGHTA and CDR2 FQGNSA come from the germline V gene. CDR3 residues: CASSRIEVASGRLKETQYF. CDR3 nucleotide sequence: TGTGCCAGCAGTAGGATTGAGGTCGCTAGCGGGCGACTAAAGGAGACCCAGTACTTC. Complete variable domain (other parts from reference TRBV7-2 and TRBJ2-5): GAGVSQSPSNKVTEKGKDVELRCDPISGHTALYWYRQSLGQGLEFLIYFQGNSAPDKSGLPSDRFSAERTGGSVSTLTIQRTQQEDSAVYLCASSRIEVASGRLKETQYFGPGTRLLVL.

V and J are TRBV28 and TRBJ1-1; D unclear. The CDR3 length is 16 residues. Trimming pared 1 base from V and 1 base from J, leaving 13 bases between. From germline, CDR1 is MDHEN and CDR2 SYDVKM. CDR3 residues: CASSLLQANPNTEAFF. CDR3 DNA sequence: TGTGCCAGCAGTTTATTGCAGGCCAACCCGAACACTGAAGCTTTCTTT.

The chain links TRBV5-4 to TRBJ2-3; unclear D gene. V gave up 4 bases and J gave up 6 bases, with 18 bases separating them. Germline values: CDR1 SGHNT, CDR2 YYREEE (reference sequence). CDR3 length: 15 amino acids. Here the CDR3 reads CASSPRTPGADTQYF. CDR3 nucleotide sequence: TGTGCCAGCAGCCCCCGGACCCCCGGTGCGGATACGCAGTATTTT. Based on the CDR3 plus reference TRBV5-4 and TRBJ2-3, the full variable domain is ETGVTQSPTHLIKTRGQQVTLRCSSQSGHNTVSWYQQALGQGPQFIFQYYREEENGRGNFPPRFSGLQFPNYSSELNVNALELDDSALYLCASSPRTPGADTQYFGPGTRLTVL.